This T cell receptor beta chain was recorded in a study of beta chain features in type 1 diabetes. Across the study: Healthy donors, compared against patients, showed similar age, gender and cell yields. Broader study findings: For cells with high TCR expression, cDNA sequencing could yield over-representation.

Details on this clone: Its antigen is not identified.

CDR3 length: 13 residues. CDR1 and CDR2 (germline): SGHRS, YFSETQ. Trimming took off 4 bases at V and 3 bases at J, with 11 bases between the two ends. Since all of the isolated RNA was reverse transcribed, expressed TCRB transcripts were what got sequenced. This table comes from immunoSEQ multiplex PCR, and its TCRdb copy is limited to in-frame clones, with some not included. This table holds about 220,000 clones, roughly 11% found once. The sequenced sample was central memory CD4+ T cells from blood. The chain recombines TRBV5-1 with TRBJ2-7; D possibly uses TRBD1 or TRBD2 (5 bases each). This TCR derives from a young man in good health. CDR3 coding DNA: TGCGCCAGCAGCGGGTGGGACGTCTACGAGCAGTACTTC. This encodes CASSGWDVYEQYF.